This TCR beta chain stems from a study of OX40 agonist ivuxolimab in advanced cancers. General observations from the study: Dosing at 0.1 to 3.0 mg/kg was accompanied by clonal expansion of CD4+ and CD8+ blood T cells by week 6. Some of the lowest clonal expansion was seen in partial responders at 0.1-3.0 mg/kg. What antigens the expanded peripheral T cells recognized was never established.

To note about this clone: Its antigen is unidentified.

The V and J ends lost 1 base and 4 bases respectively, with 13 bases between them. The germline V gene encodes CDR1 SNHLY and CDR2 FYNNEI. The CDR3 consists of 16 residues. Samples were taken at baseline and on day 1 of cycles 4 and 7. TCRdb's table, derived via immunoSEQ multiplex PCR, lists solely in-frame clones and lacks some. The data contain some 70,000 clones, about 82% of them singletons. This chain joins TRBV2 and TRBJ2-2; a possible D gene is TRBD1 (6 bases). The clonotype originates from an adult with an advanced solid tumor such as melanoma, head and neck, liver or kidney cancer. The sequencing here drew on CD4+ or CD8+ T cells sorted from blood, taken in a trial of the OX40 agonist ivuxolimab. CDR3 bases: TGTGCCAGCAGTGAAGATATGGGGGCGAGCACCGGGGAGCTGTTTTTT. Translating gives CASSEDMGASTGELFF.